This record concerns one TCR beta chain sequence. This clone is a singleton in its sample. This clone's antigen is unknown. Within one base of it there is no much larger clone, and no base qualities were kept. This CDR3 is also generated by other DNA sequences in the sample. The immunoSEQ Assay was the method used to sequence TCRbeta CDR3 regions. After extraction, genomic DNA underwent amplification by bias-controlled multiplex PCR, followed by high-throughput sequencing. The authors processed their data as follows. To quantify the absolute abundance of every unique TCRbeta CDR3 region, sequences were collapsed and filtered. T cell fraction was estimated by normalizing TCRbeta template counts to usable DNA, which was measured by amplifying reference genes present in all nucleated cells. Repertoire TCRs were annotated as SARS-CoV-2-specific when V gene, CDR3 amino acid sequence and J gene were exactly matched to a known reactive TCR set. MIRA supplied the reference SARS-CoV-2 TCR set, which was filtered for enrichment in COVID-19-positive ImmuneCODE repertoires so that public or cross-reactive TCRs were removed. Drawing on the MIRA antigens, annotated TCRs were analysed further at the level of specific ORF or position within ORF. Breadth was defined as annotated unique rearrangements over total unique productive rearrangements; depth was the summed frequency of those rearrangements. TCR breadth was compared between groups using two-sided Wilcoxon rank-sum tests. The clones in this table, taken by TCRdb from immuneACCESS, are in-frame only. Not every clone is retained; where verified, under half of the shortfall comes from an unresolved V gene, and the cause of the rest is unknown. V, J and clone size derive from that table, while D and trimming were established from the DNA sequence. The sample yields fewer than 800,000 clones; around 89% were counted once. The ten largest clonotypes hold around 1.4% of the sample.

The sample originates from a study of Ad26.COV2.S vaccination and SARS-CoV-2 variants (dated by TCRdb to 2020 to 2022). Concerning the study at large: Vaccine-arm donors were drawn from COV1001, a multicentre, randomized, double-blind, placebo-controlled phase I-IIa trial of Ad26.COV2.S in healthy adults. A total of approximately 32 samples were included in the TCR-sequenced set, comprising about 20 Ad26.COV2.S vaccine recipients, 5 placebo recipients and 8 SARS-CoV-2 convalescent individuals. Trial participants were randomized into five groups of five: low-dose or high-dose Ad26.COV2.S given once or twice, or placebo on both occasions. Investigators remained blinded to trial group allocation during experiments and outcome assessment. TCRbeta repertoire sequencing was used to assess the specificity and breadth of SARS-CoV-2-reactive T cell receptors after Ad26.COV2.S vaccination. Dosing of Ad26.COV2.S was intramuscular, at either 5x10^10 or 1x10^11 viral particles, delivered as one shot or as two shots spaced 56 days apart.

What this sample's treatment or condition label stands for: some 20 received Ad26.COV2.S at low or high dose, single or two shots; 5 received placebo; per-sample allocation not given. For vaccine and placebo recipients, repertoires were sequenced using samples collected on day 63 after the first injection. Between 29 July and 7 August 2020, Cohort 1b enrolled about two dozen adults aged 18-55 years at one site in Boston, USA. Ad26.COV2.S consisted of a replication-incompetent adenovirus type 26 vector by which a prefusion-stabilized SARS-CoV-2 spike protein from the original Wuhan strain was expressed. What the work shows at the level of the full study, not this receptor alone: Compared with placebo recipients, Ad26.COV2.S recipients showed higher spike-specific TCR breadth (P = 0.0014). It was noted by the authors that total T cell responses may have been underestimated by the TCR breadth and depth analyses. Vaccine and placebo recipients had comparable non-spike TCR breadth, which fits with the vaccine containing only spike. After vaccination, substantial breadth of spike-specific CD8+ and CD4+ T cell responses was reported. The study lacked the statistical power to compare responses across vaccine doses or regimens.

The CDR1 and CDR2 encoded by the germline V gene are MNHEY and SVGAGI. The CDR3 covers 13 residues, taking in both the cysteine and the phenylalanine. Just the 39-base CDR3 DNA is kept, in frame starting at base 1. V is reduced by 0 bases and J by 3 bases, leaving a spacing of 6 bases between them. This specimen was peripheral blood, taken in a trial of Ad26.COV2.S vaccine versus placebo. The source is a person between 18 and 65 years old who received the Ad26.COV2.S COVID-19 vaccine or a placebo. The chain uses TRBV6-5 and TRBJ2-7; a confident D gene designation cannot be given. The CDR3 reads CASSYSIGYEQYF. The sequenced DNA is TGTGCCAGCAGTTACTCGATAGGCTACGAGCAGTACTTC.